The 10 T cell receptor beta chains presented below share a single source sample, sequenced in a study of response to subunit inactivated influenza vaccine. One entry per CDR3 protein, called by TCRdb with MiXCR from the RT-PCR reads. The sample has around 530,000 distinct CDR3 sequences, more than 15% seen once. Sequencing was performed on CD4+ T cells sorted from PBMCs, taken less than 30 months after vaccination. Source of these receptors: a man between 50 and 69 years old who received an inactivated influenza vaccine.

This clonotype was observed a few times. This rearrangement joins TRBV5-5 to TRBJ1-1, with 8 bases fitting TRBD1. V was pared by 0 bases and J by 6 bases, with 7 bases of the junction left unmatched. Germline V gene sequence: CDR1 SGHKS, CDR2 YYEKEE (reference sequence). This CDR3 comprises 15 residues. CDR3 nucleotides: TGTGCCAGCAGCTTGGTCTCCGGGACAGGTTCTGAAGCTTTCTTT. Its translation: CASSLVSGTGSEAFF. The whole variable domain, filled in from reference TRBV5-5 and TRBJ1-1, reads DAGVTQSPTHLIKTRGQQVTLRCSPISGHKSVSWYQQVLGQGPQFIFQYYEKEERGRGNFPDRFSARQFPNYSSELNVNALLLGDSALYLCASSLVSGTGSEAFFGQGTRLTVV.

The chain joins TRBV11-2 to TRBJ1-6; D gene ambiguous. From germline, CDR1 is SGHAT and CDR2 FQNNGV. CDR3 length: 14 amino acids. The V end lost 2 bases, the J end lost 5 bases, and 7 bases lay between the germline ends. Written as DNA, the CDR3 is TGTGCCAGCAGCTTAACAGATAATAATTCACCCCTCCACTTT. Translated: CASSLTDNNSPLHF. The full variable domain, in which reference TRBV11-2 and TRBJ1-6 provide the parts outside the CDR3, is EAGVAQSPRYKIIEKRQSVAFWCNPISGHATLYWYQQILGQGPKLLIQFQNNGVVDDSQLPKDRFSAERLKGVDSTLKIQPAKLEDSAVYLCASSLTDNNSPLHFGNGTRLTVT.

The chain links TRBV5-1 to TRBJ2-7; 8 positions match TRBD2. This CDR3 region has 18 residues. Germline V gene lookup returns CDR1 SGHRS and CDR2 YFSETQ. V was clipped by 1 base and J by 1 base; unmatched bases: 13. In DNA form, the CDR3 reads TGCGCCAGCAGCTTGAGGTCGGGCGTAGCGGGGACGTCCTACGAGCAGTACTTC. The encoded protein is CASSLRSGVAGTSYEQYF.

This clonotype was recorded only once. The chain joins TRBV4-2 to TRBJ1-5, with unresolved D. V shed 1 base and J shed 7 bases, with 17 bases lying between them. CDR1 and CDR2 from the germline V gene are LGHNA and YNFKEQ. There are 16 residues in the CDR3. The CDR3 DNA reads TGTGCCAGCAGCCAAGTTGCCTCAAGGGAAGGCCAGCCCCAGCATTTT. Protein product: CASSQVASREGQPQHF.

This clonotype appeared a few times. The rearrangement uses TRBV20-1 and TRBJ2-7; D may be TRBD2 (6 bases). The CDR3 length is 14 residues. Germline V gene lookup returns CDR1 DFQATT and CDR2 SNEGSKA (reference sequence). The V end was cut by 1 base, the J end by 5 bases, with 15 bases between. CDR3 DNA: TGCAGTGCTAGAGCTGGGGGAGGTGTGCACGAGCAGTACTTC. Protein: CSARAGGGVHEQYF.

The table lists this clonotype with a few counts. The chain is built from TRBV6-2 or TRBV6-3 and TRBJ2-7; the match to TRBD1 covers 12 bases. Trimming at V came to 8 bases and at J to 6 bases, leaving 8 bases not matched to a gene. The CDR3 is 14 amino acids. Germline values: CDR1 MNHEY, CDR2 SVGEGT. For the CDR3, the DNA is TGTGCCAGCTCCATACCGGGACAGGGGGCCGAGCAGTACTTC. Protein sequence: CASSIPGQGAEQYF.

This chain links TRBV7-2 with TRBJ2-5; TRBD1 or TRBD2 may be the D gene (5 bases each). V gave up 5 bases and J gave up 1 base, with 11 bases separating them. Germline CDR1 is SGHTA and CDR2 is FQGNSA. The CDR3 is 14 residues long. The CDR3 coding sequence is TGTGCCAGCAGCCCCCTCGGGGCCCAAGAGACCCAGTACTTC. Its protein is CASSPLGAQETQYF.

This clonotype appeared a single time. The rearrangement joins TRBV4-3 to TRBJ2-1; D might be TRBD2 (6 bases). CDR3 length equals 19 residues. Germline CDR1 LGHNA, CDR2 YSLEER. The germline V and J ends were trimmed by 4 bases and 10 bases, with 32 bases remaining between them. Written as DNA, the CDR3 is TGCGCCAGCAGCCCGCCGGATGGTAGCGGTCTCCACAGACGGGGGGAGCAGTTCTTC. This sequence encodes CASSPPDGSGLHRRGEQFF.

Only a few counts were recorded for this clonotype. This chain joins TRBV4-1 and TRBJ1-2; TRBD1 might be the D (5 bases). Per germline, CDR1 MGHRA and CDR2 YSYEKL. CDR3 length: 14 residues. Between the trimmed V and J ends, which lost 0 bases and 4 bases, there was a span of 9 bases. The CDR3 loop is CASSQEDRGYGYTF. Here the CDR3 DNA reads TGCGCCAGCAGCCAAGAAGACAGAGGCTATGGCTACACCTTC.

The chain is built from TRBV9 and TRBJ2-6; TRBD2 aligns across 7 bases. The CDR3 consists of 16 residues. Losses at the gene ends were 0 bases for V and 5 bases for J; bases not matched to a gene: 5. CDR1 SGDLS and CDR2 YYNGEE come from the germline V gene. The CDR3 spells CASSVGGGRRANVLTF. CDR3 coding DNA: TGTGCCAGCAGCGTAGGCGGGGGACGGAGGGCCAACGTCCTGACTTTC.